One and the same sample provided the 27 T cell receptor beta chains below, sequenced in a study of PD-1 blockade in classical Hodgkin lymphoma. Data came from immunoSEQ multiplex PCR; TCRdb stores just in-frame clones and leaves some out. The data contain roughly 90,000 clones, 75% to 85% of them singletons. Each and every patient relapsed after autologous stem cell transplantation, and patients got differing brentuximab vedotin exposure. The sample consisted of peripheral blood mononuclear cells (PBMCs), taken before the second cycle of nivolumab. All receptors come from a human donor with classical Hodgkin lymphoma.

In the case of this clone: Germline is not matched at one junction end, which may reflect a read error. The CDR3 bases are TGTGCCAGCAGCACCCGACAATCCTCCAACGAGCAGTACTTC. Translation gives CASSTRQSSNEQYF. The J gene is TRBJ2-7, the V gene TRBV7-2; D remains unclear. Germline CDR1 and CDR2: SGHTA and FQGNSA. The length of the CDR3 is 14 residues.

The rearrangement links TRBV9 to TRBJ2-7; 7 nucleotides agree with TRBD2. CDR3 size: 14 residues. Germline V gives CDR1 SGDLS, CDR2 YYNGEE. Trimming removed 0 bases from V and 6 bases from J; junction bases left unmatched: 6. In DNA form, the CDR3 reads TGTGCCAGCAGCGTAGCCCCCAGCGGGGCCGAGCAGTACTTC. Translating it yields CASSVAPSGAEQYF.

The DNA of the CDR3 is TGCGCCAGCAGCCTCGGTGGTACCCAGAAACTAAATGAGCAGTTCTTC. This codes for CASSLGGTQKLNEQFF. The chain is built from TRBV5-1 and TRBJ2-1; D gene unclear. This CDR3 is 16 amino acids long. Per the germline V gene, CDR1 is SGHRS and CDR2 is YFSETQ. Trimming stripped 4 bases from V and 7 bases from J, with 21 bases between.

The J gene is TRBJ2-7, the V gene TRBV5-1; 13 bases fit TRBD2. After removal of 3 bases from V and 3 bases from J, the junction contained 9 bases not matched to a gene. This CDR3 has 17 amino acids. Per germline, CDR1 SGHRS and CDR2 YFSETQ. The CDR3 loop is CASSSGLAGSLDYEQYF. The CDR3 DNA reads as TGCGCCAGCAGCTCGGGACTAGCGGGAAGTCTTGACTACGAGCAGTACTTC.

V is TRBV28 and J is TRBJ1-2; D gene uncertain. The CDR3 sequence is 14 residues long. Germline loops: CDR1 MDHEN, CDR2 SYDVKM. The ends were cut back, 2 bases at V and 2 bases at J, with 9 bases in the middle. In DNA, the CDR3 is TGTGCCAGCAGTTTAGGACCGCCGAACTATGGCTACACCTTC. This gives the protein CASSLGPPNYGYTF.

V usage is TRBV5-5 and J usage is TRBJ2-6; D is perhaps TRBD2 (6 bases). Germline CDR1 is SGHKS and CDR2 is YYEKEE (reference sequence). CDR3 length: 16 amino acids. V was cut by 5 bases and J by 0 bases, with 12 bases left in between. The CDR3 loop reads CASRRDWDSGANVLTF. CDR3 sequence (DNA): TGTGCCAGCAGGAGGGACTGGGACTCTGGGGCCAACGTCCTGACTTTC.

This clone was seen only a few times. CDR3 DNA: TGTGCCAGTTCACAGGGCGGTGGCTACACCTTC. Encoded protein: CASSQGGGYTF. The chain recombines TRBV19 with TRBJ1-2; D may be TRBD1 (6 bases). The CDR3 is 11 residues long. CDR1 and CDR2 from the germline V gene are LNHDA and SQIVND (reference sequence). V dropped 8 bases and J dropped 7 bases, with 11 bases sitting between them.

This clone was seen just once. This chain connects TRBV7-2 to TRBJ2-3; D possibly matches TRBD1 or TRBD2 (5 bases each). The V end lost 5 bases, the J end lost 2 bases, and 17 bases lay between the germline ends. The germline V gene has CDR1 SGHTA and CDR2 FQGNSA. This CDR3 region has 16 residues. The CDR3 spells CASSRGGRTPTDTQYF. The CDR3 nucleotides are TGTGCCAGCAGCCGGGGCGGGCGGACTCCCACAGATACGCAGTATTTT.

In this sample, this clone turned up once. The CDR3 loop reads CASSSLTSGRWYEQYF. CDR3 nucleotide sequence: TGTGCCAGTAGTAGCCTGACTAGCGGGAGGTGGTACGAGCAGTACTTC. This chain joins TRBV19 and TRBJ2-7; TRBD2 aligns across 13 bases. Losses at the gene ends were 4 bases for V and 4 bases for J; bases not matched to a gene: 7. CDR3 length: 16 residues. Germline V CDR1 and CDR2: LNHDA, SQIVND (reference sequence).

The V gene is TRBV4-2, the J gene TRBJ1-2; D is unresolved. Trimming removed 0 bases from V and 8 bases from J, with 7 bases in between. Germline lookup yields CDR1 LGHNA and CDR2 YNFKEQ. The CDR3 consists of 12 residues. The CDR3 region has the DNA TGTGCCAGCAGCCAAGATGCGATGGGCTACACCTTC. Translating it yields CASSQDAMGYTF.

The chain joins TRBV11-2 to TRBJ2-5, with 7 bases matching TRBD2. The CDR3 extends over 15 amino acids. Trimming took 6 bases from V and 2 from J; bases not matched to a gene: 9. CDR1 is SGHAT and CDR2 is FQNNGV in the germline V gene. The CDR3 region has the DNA TGTGCCAGCAGTTGGGGGGAGCGGGAACAAGAGACCCAGTACTTC. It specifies CASSWGEREQETQYF.

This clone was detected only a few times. This chain's CDR3 is CASSFDVGSSYEQYF. CDR3 in DNA: TGCGCCAGCAGCTTTGATGTAGGGAGCTCCTACGAGCAGTACTTC. This sequence joins TRBV5-1 and TRBJ2-7; perhaps TRBD2 as D (5 bases). V was trimmed by 2 bases and J by 0 bases, leaving 12 bases between them. Germline CDR1 and CDR2: SGHRS and YFSETQ. This CDR3 has 15 residues.

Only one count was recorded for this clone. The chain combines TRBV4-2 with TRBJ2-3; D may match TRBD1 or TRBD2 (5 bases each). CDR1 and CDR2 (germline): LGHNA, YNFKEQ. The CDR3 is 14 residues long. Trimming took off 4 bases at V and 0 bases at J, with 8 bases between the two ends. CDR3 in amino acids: CASSRGGSTDTQYF. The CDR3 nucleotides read TGTGCCAGCAGCCGGGGCGGGAGCACAGATACGCAGTATTTT.

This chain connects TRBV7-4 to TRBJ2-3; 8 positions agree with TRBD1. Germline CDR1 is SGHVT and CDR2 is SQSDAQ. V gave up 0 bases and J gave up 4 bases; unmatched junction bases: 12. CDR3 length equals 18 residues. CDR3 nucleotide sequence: TGTGCCAGCAGCTTAGCAGTTGCCCGGGACAGGACATCAGATACGCAGTATTTT. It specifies CASSLAVARDRTSDTQYF.

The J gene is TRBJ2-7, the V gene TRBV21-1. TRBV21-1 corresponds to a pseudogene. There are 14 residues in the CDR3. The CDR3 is CASSKAPWGYEQYF. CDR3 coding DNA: TGTGCCAGCAGCAAAGCCCCGTGGGGCTACGAGCAGTACTTC.

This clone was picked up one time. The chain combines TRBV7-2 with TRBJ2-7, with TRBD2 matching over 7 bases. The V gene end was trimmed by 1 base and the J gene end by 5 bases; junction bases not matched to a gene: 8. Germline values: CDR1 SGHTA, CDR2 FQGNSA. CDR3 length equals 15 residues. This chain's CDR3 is CASSLVGGSANEQYF. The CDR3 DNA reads TGTGCCAGCAGCTTAGTAGGCGGGAGTGCCAACGAGCAGTACTTC. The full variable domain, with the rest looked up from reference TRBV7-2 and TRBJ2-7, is GAGVSQSPSNKVTEKGKDVELRCDPISGHTALYWYRQSLGQGLEFLIYFQGNSAPDKSGLPSDRFSAERTGGSVSTLTIQRTQQEDSAVYLCASSLVGGSANEQYFGPGTRLTVT.

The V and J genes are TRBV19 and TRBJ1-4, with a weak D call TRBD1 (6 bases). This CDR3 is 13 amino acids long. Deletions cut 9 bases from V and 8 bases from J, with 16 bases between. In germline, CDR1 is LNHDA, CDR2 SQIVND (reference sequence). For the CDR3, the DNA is TGTGCCAGCACCCGGACTCAGGGGGAAAAACTGTTTTTT. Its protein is CASTRTQGEKLFF.

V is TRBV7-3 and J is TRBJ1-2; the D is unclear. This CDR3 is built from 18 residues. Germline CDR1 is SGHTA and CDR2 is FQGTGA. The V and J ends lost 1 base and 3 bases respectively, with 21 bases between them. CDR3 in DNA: TGTGCCAGCAGCTTAAGCTCCCCCGGCATTCCAAGCGACTATGGCTACACCTTC. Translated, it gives CASSLSSPGIPSDYGYTF.

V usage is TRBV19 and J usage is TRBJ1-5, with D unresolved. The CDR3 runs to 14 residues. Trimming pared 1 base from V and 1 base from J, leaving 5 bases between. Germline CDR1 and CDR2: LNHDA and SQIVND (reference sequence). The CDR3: CASSIGRSNQPQHF. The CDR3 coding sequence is TGTGCCAGTAGTATAGGTAGGAGCAATCAGCCCCAGCATTTT.

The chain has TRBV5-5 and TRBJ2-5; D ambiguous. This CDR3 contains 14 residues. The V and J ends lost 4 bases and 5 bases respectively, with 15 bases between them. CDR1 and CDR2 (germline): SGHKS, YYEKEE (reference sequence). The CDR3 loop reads CASSPEGMMETQYF. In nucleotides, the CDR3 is TGTGCCAGCAGCCCTGAAGGGATGATGGAGACCCAGTACTTC.

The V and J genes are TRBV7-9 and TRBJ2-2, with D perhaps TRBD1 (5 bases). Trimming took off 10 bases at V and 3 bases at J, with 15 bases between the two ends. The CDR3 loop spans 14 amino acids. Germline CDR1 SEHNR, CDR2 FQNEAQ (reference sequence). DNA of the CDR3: TGTGCCATCCAGGGATTGGTATACACCGGGGAGCTGTTTTTT. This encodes CAIQGLVYTGELFF.

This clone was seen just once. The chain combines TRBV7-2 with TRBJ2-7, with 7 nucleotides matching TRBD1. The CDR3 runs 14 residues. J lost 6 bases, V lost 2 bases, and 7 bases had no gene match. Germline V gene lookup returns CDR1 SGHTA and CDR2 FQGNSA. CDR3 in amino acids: CASSLLGQFSEQYF. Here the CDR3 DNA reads TGTGCCAGCAGCTTATTGGGACAGTTTAGCGAGCAGTACTTC. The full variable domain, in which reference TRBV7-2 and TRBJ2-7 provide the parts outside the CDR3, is GAGVSQSPSNKVTEKGKDVELRCDPISGHTALYWYRQSLGQGLEFLIYFQGNSAPDKSGLPSDRFSAERTGGSVSTLTIQRTQQEDSAVYLCASSLLGQFSEQYFGPGTRLTVT.

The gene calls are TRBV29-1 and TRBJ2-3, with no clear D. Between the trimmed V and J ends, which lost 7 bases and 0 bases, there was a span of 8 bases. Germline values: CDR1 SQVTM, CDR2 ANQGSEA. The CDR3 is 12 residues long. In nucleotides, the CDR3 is TGCAGCGGGACCCTTAGCACAGATACGCAGTATTTT. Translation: CSGTLSTDTQYF.

The CDR3, as DNA: TGTGCCAGTAGTAACGGACTAGCGGGAAACACAGATACGCAGTATTTT. Its translation: CASSNGLAGNTDTQYF. The gene calls are TRBV19 and TRBJ2-3; 12 bases align to TRBD2. The junction had 4 bases not matched to a gene; V was cut back by 4 bases and J by 2 bases. This CDR3 region has 16 residues. From germline, CDR1 is LNHDA and CDR2 SQIVND (reference sequence).

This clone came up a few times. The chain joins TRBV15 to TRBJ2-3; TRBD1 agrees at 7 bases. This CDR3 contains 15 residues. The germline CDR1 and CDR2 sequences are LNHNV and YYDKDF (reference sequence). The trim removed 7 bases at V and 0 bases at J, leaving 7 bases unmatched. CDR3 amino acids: CATTWGQRSTDTQYF. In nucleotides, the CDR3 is TGTGCCACCACCTGGGGACAGCGAAGCACAGATACGCAGTATTTT.

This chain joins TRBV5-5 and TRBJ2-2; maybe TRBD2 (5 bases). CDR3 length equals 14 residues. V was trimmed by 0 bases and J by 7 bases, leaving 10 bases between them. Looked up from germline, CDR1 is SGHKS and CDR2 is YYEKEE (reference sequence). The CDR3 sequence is CASSLARVGGELFF. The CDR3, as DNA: TGTGCCAGCAGCTTGGCGAGGGTTGGCGGGGAGCTGTTTTTT.

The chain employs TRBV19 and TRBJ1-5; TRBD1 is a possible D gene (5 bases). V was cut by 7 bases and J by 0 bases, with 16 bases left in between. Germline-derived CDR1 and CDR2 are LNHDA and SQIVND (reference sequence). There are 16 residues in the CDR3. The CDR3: CASILDSKYSNQPQHF. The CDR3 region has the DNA TGTGCCAGTATTTTAGACAGCAAATATAGCAATCAGCCCCAGCATTTT.